Each of the 24 T cell receptor beta chains below was sequenced from the same sample in a study of PD-1 blockade in mismatch repair-deficient tumors. Profiled with immunoSEQ multiplex PCR; TCRdb holds only in-frame clones, not every one. The sample holds roughly 45,000 clones, around three quarters seen once. The sample in question was PBMCs, obtained before pembrolizumab treatment. These receptors all stem from an adult with mismatch repair-deficient cancer.

The V and J genes are TRBV18 and TRBJ2-6, with D tentatively TRBD2 (7 bases). The CDR3 totals 16 residues. Trimming removed 6 bases at V and 0 bases at J, with 12 bases between. Germline loops: CDR1 KGHSH, CDR2 LQKENI. CDR3 loop: CASSRGGSSGANVLTF. In DNA form, the CDR3 reads TGTGCCAGCTCCCGCGGGGGCTCCTCTGGGGCCAACGTCCTGACTTTC. Drawing the rest from reference TRBV18 and TRBJ2-6, the complete variable domain is NAGVMQNPRHLVRRRGQEARLRCSPMKGHSHVYWYRQLPEEGLKFMVYLQKENIIDESGMPKERFSAEFPKEGPSILRIQQVVRGDSAAYFCASSRGGSSGANVLTFGAGSRLTVL.

The CDR3 region is CASSQTLDEQFF. The CDR3 DNA reads TGTGCCAGCAGCCAGACGCTCGATGAGCAGTTCTTC. The gene calls are TRBV11-2 and TRBJ2-1, with unresolved D. The germline CDR1 and CDR2 sequences are SGHAT and FQNNGV. Trimming left V 5 bases short and J 8 bases short, with 10 bases between. There are 12 residues in the CDR3.

DNA for the CDR3: TGTGCCAGCAGCCTCGTCCCGGGTGGGGCCAACGTCCTGACTTTC. This gives the protein CASSLVPGGANVLTF. The rearrangement links TRBV5-5 to TRBJ2-6; unclear D gene. Per the germline V gene, CDR1 is SGHKS and CDR2 is YYEKEE (reference sequence). This CDR3 spans 15 amino acids. Trimming removed 4 bases from V and 3 bases from J, with 11 bases in between.

The rearrangement uses TRBV18 and TRBJ2-5; D possibly matches TRBD1 or TRBD2 (6 bases each). Germline V gene lookup returns CDR1 KGHSH and CDR2 LQKENI. This CDR3 has 15 amino acids. Trimming stripped 4 bases from V and 4 bases from J, with 16 bases between. The CDR3, as DNA: TGTGCCAGCTCACGCGGAGGAGGGGGAGGAGAGACCCAGTACTTC. This sequence encodes CASSRGGGGGETQYF.

J is TRBJ2-1 and V is TRBV19; TRBD2 agrees at 13 bases. Germline V CDR1 and CDR2: LNHDA, SQIVND (reference sequence). There are 15 residues in the CDR3. The V segment lost 4 bases and the J segment 6 bases; nucleotides outside the gene matches: 3. This CDR3 reads CASSKLAGGFNEQFF. The CDR3 DNA is TGTGCCAGTAGTAAACTAGCGGGAGGGTTCAATGAGCAGTTCTTC.

The chain has TRBV10-2 and TRBJ2-4; no clear D. The CDR3 runs 12 residues. Germline V gene data show CDR1 as WSHSY and CDR2 as SAAADI. The germline V and J ends were trimmed by 0 bases and 9 bases, with 6 bases remaining between them. CDR3 loop: CASSESLGIQYF. The CDR3 DNA follows: TGCGCCAGCAGTGAGTCCCTCGGCATTCAGTACTTC.

This clone was picked up one time. The gene calls are TRBV10-3 and TRBJ2-1; D not resolved. Germline loops: CDR1 ENHRY, CDR2 SYGVKD. The V gene lost 2 bases and the J gene lost 4 bases, with 15 bases spanning the gap. The CDR3 contains 16 residues. The chain's CDR3 is CAISEPLAQRYNEQFF. CDR3 bases: TGTGCCATCAGTGAGCCCCTCGCGCAGAGATACAATGAGCAGTTCTTC.

V gene TRBV7-2 combines with J gene TRBJ2-1; the match to TRBD2 covers 8 bases. Trimming removed 1 base from V and 4 bases from J; junction bases left unmatched: 12. The CDR3 covers 18 residues. Germline loops: CDR1 SGHTA, CDR2 FQGNSA. As DNA, the CDR3 is TGTGCCAGCAGCTTAGATGGCCATAGCGGGAAATTGTACAATGAGCAGTTCTTC. It specifies CASSLDGHSGKLYNEQFF.

V usage is TRBV7-2 and J usage is TRBJ2-5; TRBD2 agrees at 9 bases. The CDR3 runs 14 residues. Germline CDR1 and CDR2: SGHTA and FQGNSA. The junction had 9 bases not matched to a gene; V was cut back by 10 bases and J by 3 bases. In nucleotides, the CDR3 is TGTGCCACTACGACTAGCGGTACAAAAGAGACCCAGTACTTC. Translated: CATTTSGTKETQYF.

The CDR3 reads CSVEDGSSGRIGELFF. In nucleotides, the CDR3 is TGCAGCGTTGAAGATGGGTCTAGCGGGAGAATCGGGGAGCTGTTTTTT. This sequence joins TRBV29-1 and TRBJ2-2; the match to TRBD2 covers 10 bases. The junction had 8 bases not matched to a gene; V was cut back by 0 bases and J by 7 bases. From germline, CDR1 is SQVTM and CDR2 ANQGSEA. The CDR3 runs to 16 residues.

V is TRBV5-4 and J is TRBJ1-1; D is unresolved. This CDR3 is built from 15 residues. Per germline, CDR1 SGHNT and CDR2 YYREEE (reference sequence). V was clipped by 0 bases and J by 5 bases, with 14 bases between them. CDR3 bases: TGTGCCAGCAGCTTGGCCACTTCGGGTTGGACTGAAGCTTTCTTT. Translating gives CASSLATSGWTEAFF.

The CDR3 sequence: CATSPDSYEQYF. For the CDR3, the DNA is TGTGCCACCTCCCCGGACTCCTACGAGCAGTACTTC. The gene calls are TRBV11-3 and TRBJ2-7, with D unclear. The CDR3 has 12 amino acids. Trimming removed 10 bases at V and 0 bases at J, with 10 bases between. The germline CDR1 and CDR2 sequences are SGHNT and YENEEA.

The chain employs TRBV28 and TRBJ2-1, with 7 bases that match TRBD2. V lost 7 bases, J lost 3 bases, and 12 bases stayed unmatched. CDR3 length equals 16 residues. Germline values: CDR1 MDHEN, CDR2 SYDVKM. CDR3 nucleotides: TGTGCCAGCACCCCTGGGGGGGGAAATATCTACAATGAGCAGTTCTTC. This translates into CASTPGGGNIYNEQFF.

The chain uses TRBV9 and TRBJ2-3; a possible D gene is TRBD1 (6 bases). Germline V gives CDR1 SGDLS, CDR2 YYNGEE. CDR3 length: 14 amino acids. Trimming stripped 4 bases from V and 6 bases from J, with 15 bases between. The CDR3 sequence: CASSFRPQGDTQYF. The CDR3 DNA is TGTGCCAGCAGCTTCAGACCCCAGGGGGATACGCAGTATTTT.

The chain has TRBV5-1 and TRBJ1-1, with D perhaps TRBD1 (5 bases). V gave up 3 bases and J gave up 1 base, with 16 bases separating them. CDR1 and CDR2 (germline): SGHRS, YFSETQ. This CDR3 comprises 16 residues. CDR3 in amino acids: CASSWGRGVKNTEAFF. CDR3 nucleotide sequence: TGCGCCAGCAGCTGGGGACGGGGAGTAAAGAACACTGAAGCTTTCTTT.

CDR3 nucleotide sequence: TGCGCCAGCAGCCAAGATACTCGGGCAGGGGGGTTTGAGCAGTTCTTC. Encoded protein: CASSQDTRAGGFEQFF. The J gene is TRBJ2-1, the V gene TRBV4-3, with D perhaps matching TRBD1 (7 bases). The CDR3 extends over 16 amino acids. CDR1 LGHNA and CDR2 YSLEER come from the germline V gene. With 0 bases removed from V and 9 bases from J, the gap between germline ends came to 18 bases.

The chain combines TRBV2 with TRBJ2-1; TRBD2 is a possible D gene (5 bases). The CDR3 runs 12 residues. Deletions cut 2 bases from V and 12 bases from J, with 11 bases between. Germline assignment: CDR1 SNHLY and CDR2 FYNNEI. The CDR3 sequence: CASSEQDRGQFF. Written as DNA, the CDR3 is TGTGCCAGCAGTGAACAAGATCGGGGGCAGTTCTTC.

V is TRBV6-4 and J is TRBJ2-7; 10 positions agree with TRBD1. With 6 bases clipped from V and 7 bases from J, the junction kept 9 bases outside the gene matches. The CDR3 extends over 14 amino acids. CDR1 MRHNA and CDR2 SNTAGT come from the germline V gene. DNA for the CDR3: TGTGCCAGCAGAGGGGGACAGGGGTTGGAAGAGCAGTACTTC. Protein product: CASRGGQGLEEQYF.

This chain joins TRBV5-4 and TRBJ1-2; D unclear. V lost 2 bases and J lost 0, with 8 bases in between. Germline CDR1 and CDR2: SGHNT and YYREEE (reference sequence). CDR3 length: 14 amino acids. DNA of the CDR3: TGTGCCAGCAGCTTCGTACAGACTAACTATGGCTACACCTTC. This encodes CASSFVQTNYGYTF.

This chain joins TRBV2 and TRBJ2-2; 10 bases fit TRBD2. J lost 5 bases, V lost 6 bases, and 3 bases had no gene match. Germline values: CDR1 SNHLY, CDR2 FYNNEI. This CDR3 is 14 amino acids long. CDR3 sequence (DNA): TGTGCCAGCAGGGGACTAGCGCGGACCGGGGAGCTGTTTTTT. Protein product: CASRGLARTGELFF.

J is TRBJ2-1 and V is TRBV5-4; tentatively, D is TRBD2 (5 bases). CDR1 and CDR2 from the germline V gene are SGHNT and YYREEE (reference sequence). This CDR3 contains 15 residues. Deletions cut 0 bases from V and 1 base from J, with 8 bases between. The CDR3 sequence: CASSLGGASYNEQFF. CDR3 in DNA: TGTGCCAGCAGCTTGGGGGGAGCGTCCTACAATGAGCAGTTCTTC.

This sequence joins TRBV11-3 and TRBJ2-7, with 7 bases matching TRBD2. V was clipped by 1 base and J by 4 bases; unmatched bases: 7. CDR3 length: 15 amino acids. CDR1 and CDR2 from the germline V gene are SGHNT and YENEEA. CDR3 sequence: CASSLAGGPWYEQYF. Here the CDR3 DNA reads TGTGCCAGCAGCTTAGCGGGAGGTCCCTGGTACGAGCAGTACTTC.

The chain combines TRBV10-2 with TRBJ2-5, with D perhaps being TRBD1 or TRBD2 (6 bases each). This CDR3 comprises 14 residues. CDR1 is WSHSY and CDR2 is SAAADI in the germline V gene. Between the trimmed V and J ends, which lost 6 bases and 5 bases, there was a span of 16 bases. The CDR3 DNA is TGCGCCAGCAGCCGGGACGGGGGCCCGGAGACCCAGTACTTC. It specifies CASSRDGGPETQYF.

V and J are TRBV7-2 and TRBJ1-1; 7 bases align to TRBD1. CDR3 length equals 13 residues. Germline assignment: CDR1 SGHTA and CDR2 FQGNSA. V lost 0 bases, J lost 11 bases, and 6 bases stayed unmatched. The CDR3 here is CASSLANRGWAFF. The CDR3 nucleotides read TGTGCCAGCAGCTTAGCCAACAGGGGTTGGGCTTTCTTT.